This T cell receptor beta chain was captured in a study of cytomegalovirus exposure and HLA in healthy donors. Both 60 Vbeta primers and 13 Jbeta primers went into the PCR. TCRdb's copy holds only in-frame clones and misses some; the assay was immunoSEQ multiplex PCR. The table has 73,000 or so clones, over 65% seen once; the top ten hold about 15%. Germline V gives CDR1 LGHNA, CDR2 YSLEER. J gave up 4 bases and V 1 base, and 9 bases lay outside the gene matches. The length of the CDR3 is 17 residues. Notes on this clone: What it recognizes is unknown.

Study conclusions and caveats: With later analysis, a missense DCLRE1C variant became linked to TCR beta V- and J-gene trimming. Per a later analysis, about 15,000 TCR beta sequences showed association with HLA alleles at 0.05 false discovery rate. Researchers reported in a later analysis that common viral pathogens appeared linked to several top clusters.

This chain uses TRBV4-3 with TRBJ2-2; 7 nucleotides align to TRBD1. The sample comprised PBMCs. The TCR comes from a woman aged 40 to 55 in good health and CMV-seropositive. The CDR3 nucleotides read TGCGCCAGCAGCCAAGTAGGCAGGGGGATTGTCACCGGGGAGCTGTTTTTT. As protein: CASSQVGRGIVTGELFF.